The source of this TCR beta chain is a study of patients and donors after allogeneic stem cell transplantation. Each CDR3 protein gets one entry after TCRdb re-called the RT-PCR reads with MiXCR. The profile shows about 230,000 distinct CDR3 sequences, approximately 14% of them singletons. V was pared by 3 bases and J by 0 bases, with 6 bases between. The CDR3 has 13 residues. Germline V gene sequence: CDR1 GTSNPN, CDR2 SVGIG (reference sequence). This TCR was sampled from a human donor who was either an allogeneic HSCT recipient or a stem cell or donor lymphocyte infusion donor (not recorded which). It is not recorded whose cells these are; they may come from a transplant donor. The sample was blood, either unsorted or a sorted T cell fraction (not recorded which). The chain couples TRBV30 to TRBJ2-1; D is possibly TRBD1 (6 bases). The CDR3 is CAWRDSSYNEQFF. CDR3 in DNA: TGTGCCTGGAGGGACAGCTCCTACAATGAGCAGTTCTTC.